This TCR beta chain was sequenced in a study of OX40 agonist ivuxolimab in advanced cancers. Study-wide results and limits: At 0.1 to 3.0 mg/kg and by week 6, CD4+ and CD8+ T cells in the blood had expanded clonally.

Regarding this clone: Its specificity is unknown.

The method was immunoSEQ multiplex PCR; TCRdb's version includes in-frame clones alone and lacks a portion of them. The sample lists 40,000 to 45,000 clones, approximately 90% occurring once. V gave up 2 bases and J gave up 9 bases, with 17 bases separating them. The CDR3 is 15 amino acids. The germline V gene has CDR1 MNHEY and CDR2 SVGAGI. The chain uses TRBV6-5 and TRBJ2-1, with D possibly TRBD2 on 6 matching bases. The TCR originated in an adult with an advanced solid tumor such as melanoma, head and neck, liver or kidney cancer. The sequencing here drew on CD4+ or CD8+ T cells sorted from blood, taken in a trial of the OX40 agonist ivuxolimab. This CDR3 reads CASSYLIGGKGEQFF. The CDR3, as DNA: TGTGCCAGCAGTTACCTCATCGGGGGAAAGGGTGAGCAGTTCTTC.